The 32 T cell receptor beta chains in this list originate from one sample, sequenced in a study of metastatic and nonmetastatic thyroid tumors. Each patient went into thyroid surgery without having received any treatment. MiXCR re-clonotyped the PCR reads for TCRdb. This sample has about 92,000 clones, with about 15% found just once. Source material: blood. These receptors all stem from a female donor with papillary thyroid cancer or a benign thyroid nodule (not recorded which). Some clones in this sample may be carry-over from other donors' samples.

The chain couples TRBV30 to TRBJ2-7; 8 bases fit TRBD2. CDR3 size: 16 residues. With V trimmed by 3 bases and J by 6 bases, 16 bases remained unmatched. CDR1 and CDR2 from the germline V gene are GTSNPN and SVGIG (reference sequence). For the CDR3, the DNA is TGTGCCTGGAGCGAGGCGGGGGTACTAGCGGCCTGCGAGCAGTACTTC. This sequence encodes CAWSEAGVLAACEQYF.

There are many counts of this clone. The chain combines TRBV10-3 with TRBJ2-1; possibly TRBD1 or TRBD2 for D (5 bases each). Germline CDR1 reads ENHRY; CDR2 reads SYGVKD. Deletions cut 3 bases from V and 9 bases from J, with 9 bases between. This CDR3 region has 12 residues. The CDR3 region has the DNA TGTGCCATCAGTGATGCCGGGGCTGAGCAGTTCTTC. It specifies CAISDAGAEQFF.

In regard to this clone: A much larger clone is a single base away; this may be a read error. The CDR3 sequence is CASSQVSKLSAEQFF. CDR3 coding DNA: TGCGCCAGCAGCCAAGTTAGTAAGCTATCGGCTGAGCAGTTCTTC. The chain has TRBV4-1 and TRBJ2-1, with unresolved D. Trimming stripped 1 base from V and 9 bases from J, with 16 bases between. The germline CDR1 and CDR2 sequences are MGHRA and YSYEKL. The CDR3 has 15 residues.

Ten or more counts support this clone. Other DNA sequences from this sample encode an identical CDR3 as well. The chain employs TRBV9 and TRBJ1-2; 10 nucleotides agree with TRBD1. CDR3 length: 13 residues. Germline CDR1 SGDLS, CDR2 YYNGEE. V lost 5 bases and J lost 6; bases outside the gene matches: 4. As DNA, the CDR3 is TGTGCCAGCAGTAGACAGGGGGCGGATGGCTACACCTTC. It specifies CASSRQGADGYTF.

This clone was found a few times. As DNA, the CDR3 is TGTGCCAGCAGCCCCGGGGGGGCTCAAGATACGCAGTATTTT. Translating it yields CASSPGGAQDTQYF. This rearrangement joins TRBV7-2 to TRBJ2-3; 8 nucleotides align to TRBD2. From germline, CDR1 is SGHTA and CDR2 FQGNSA. Trimming cost V 5 bases and J 5 bases; bases outside gene matches: 6. The CDR3 is made up of 14 amino acids.

This clone has a count of ten or more. The chain is built from TRBV12-3 or TRBV12-4 and TRBJ1-2; D unresolved. The CDR3 sequence is 13 residues long. Trimming left V 3 bases short and J 2 bases short, with 7 bases between. As DNA, the CDR3 is TGTGCCAGCAGTTTTGGGCAGAACTATGGCTACACCTTC. Amino acids: CASSFGQNYGYTF.

Ten or more counts support this clone. The CDR3 coding sequence is TGTGCCAGCAGCCGAAATAACAATGAGCAGTTCTTC. This codes for CASSRNNNEQFF. The chain employs TRBV11-2 and TRBJ2-1; D not certain. The length of the CDR3 is 12 residues. Germline-derived CDR1 and CDR2 are SGHAT and FQNNGV. V was cut by 5 bases and J by 5 bases, with 7 bases left in between.

This clone was observed many times. The chain carries TRBV5-1 and TRBJ1-2, with D possibly matching TRBD1 (5 bases). The CDR3 runs 15 residues. Germline V CDR1 and CDR2: SGHRS, YFSETQ. The ends were cut back, 0 bases at V and 5 bases at J, with 14 bases in the middle. CDR3 sequence (DNA): TGCGCCAGCAGCTTGGCGCCAGGGTTAAGGTATGGCTACACCTTC. Translation gives CASSLAPGLRYGYTF.

This clone came up many times. The gene calls are TRBV7-7 and TRBJ2-3, with D tentatively TRBD2 (6 bases). This CDR3 spans 13 amino acids. Per the germline V gene, CDR1 is SSHAT and CDR2 is FNYEAQ (reference sequence). The DNA for the CDR3 is TGTGCTAGCGGATTTCATGGGACAGATACGCAGTATTTT. This sequence encodes CASGFHGTDTQYF.

This clone was observed many times. This chain links TRBV5-1 with TRBJ2-5; D call uncertain. Germline V gene lookup returns CDR1 SGHRS and CDR2 YFSETQ. The CDR3 totals 14 residues. Trimming shortened V by 1 base and J by 2 bases, and 9 bases separated the two germline ends. The chain's CDR3 is CASSLRLLQETQYF. The DNA for the CDR3 is TGCGCCAGCAGCTTGCGACTGTTACAAGAGACCCAGTACTTC.

This clone was counted many times. This chain connects TRBV28 to TRBJ2-2; D gene unclear. The CDR3 covers 17 residues. Trimming left V 6 bases short and J 1 base short, with 18 bases between. CDR1 and CDR2 (germline): MDHEN, SYDVKM. CDR3 coding DNA: TGTGCCAGCAGCCAGAATTCCTGGCATAAGAACACCGGGGAGCTGTTTTTT. Amino acids: CASSQNSWHKNTGELFF. The variable domain in full, with the rest retrieved from reference TRBV28 and TRBJ2-2, is DVKVTQSSRYLVKRTGEKVFLECVQDMDHENMFWYRQDPGLGLRLIYFSYDVKMKEKGDIPEGYSVSREKKERFSLILESASTNQTSMYLCASSQNSWHKNTGELFFGEGSRLTVL.

This clone was picked up many times. The rearrangement uses TRBV9 and TRBJ1-4; 7 bases are a match to TRBD1. The V gene's germline CDR1 is SGDLS and CDR2 YYNGEE. V gave up 4 bases and J gave up 0 bases; unmatched junction bases: 6. There are 16 residues in the CDR3. The CDR3 sequence is CASSIGTESTNEKLFF. CDR3 bases: TGTGCCAGCAGCATCGGGACAGAATCAACTAATGAAAAACTGTTTTTT.

This clone was counted many times. The chain employs TRBV19 and TRBJ1-4; possibly TRBD1 for D (5 bases). V lost 4 bases, J lost 7 bases, and 16 bases lay in between. Germline V gives CDR1 LNHDA, CDR2 SQIVND (reference sequence). The CDR3 length is 15 residues. The CDR3 sequence: CASSTRARGVEKLFF. In DNA form, the CDR3 reads TGTGCCAGTAGTACTCGGGCCCGAGGGGTTGAAAAACTGTTTTTT.

This clone was observed a few times. The junction departs from germline at one end; a sequencing error may be responsible. V usage is TRBV27 and J usage is TRBJ2-7, with D tentatively TRBD1 (6 bases). The CDR3 contains 15 residues. The germline V gene has CDR1 MNHEY and CDR2 SMNVEV (reference sequence). The CDR3 spells CVSSSRGEDSYEQYF. CDR3 DNA: TGTGTCAGCAGTTCCCGGGGTGAGGACAGCTACGAGCAGTACTTC.

The sample holds many counts of this clone. CDR3 DNA: TGTGCCAGTAGTATAGAGAGAAACACCATATATTTT. Encoded protein: CASSIERNTIYF. The rearrangement uses TRBV19 and TRBJ1-3; D gene unclear. The CDR3 loop spans 12 amino acids. CDR1 is LNHDA and CDR2 is SQIVND in the germline V gene (reference sequence). Trimming removed 0 bases from V and 5 bases from J, with 2 bases in between. Supplemented by reference TRBV19 and TRBJ1-3, the full variable domain reads DGGITQSPKYLFRKEGQNVTLSCEQNLNHDAMYWYRQDPGQGLRLIYYSQIVNDFQKGDIAEGYSVSREKKESFPLTVTSAQKNPTAFYLCASSIERNTIYFGEGSWLTVV.

This clone was seen just once. This chain uses TRBV18 with TRBJ2-3, with 12 bases matching TRBD2. Per germline, CDR1 KGHSH and CDR2 LQKENI. The CDR3 has 20 amino acids. V trimming: 3 bases; J trimming: 3 bases; junction bases outside the gene matches: 16. The CDR3 loop reads CASSPHETSGGGGRTDTQYF. The CDR3 DNA is TGTGCCAGCTCACCCCACGAGACTAGCGGGGGCGGTGGCCGAACAGATACGCAGTATTTT.

This clone was found many times. V usage is TRBV6-1 and J usage is TRBJ2-7; TRBD1 aligns across 7 bases. There are 14 residues in the CDR3. The V and J ends lost 6 bases and 4 bases, in that order; junction bases with no gene match: 9. CDR1 MNHNS and CDR2 SASEGT come from the germline V gene. The DNA of the CDR3 is TGTGCCAGCAGAGAGACAGGGTTTTCGTACGAGCAGTACTTC. Amino acid sequence: CASRETGFSYEQYF.

This clone was seen ten or more times. CDR3 DNA: TGTGCCTGGAGTAGGGAGGGAAATCAGCCCCAGCATTTT. This encodes CAWSREGNQPQHF. This chain links TRBV30 with TRBJ1-5, with D hard to call. With 2 bases removed from V and 4 bases from J, the gap between germline ends came to 9 bases. Germline V gene lookup returns CDR1 GTSNPN and CDR2 SVGIG (reference sequence). This CDR3 is built from 13 residues.

Regarding this clone: A much larger clone differs from this one at a single base, so this may be a read error. Other DNA sequences within the sample encode an identical CDR3. This rearrangement joins TRBV18 to TRBJ1-3; 7 positions match TRBD1. V shed 0 bases and J 0 bases; nucleotides not matched to a gene: 14. In germline, CDR1 is KGHSH, CDR2 LQKENI. This CDR3 contains 20 residues. The CDR3 nucleotides read TGTGCCAGCTCACCACCGGGCTTCAGGGGGGGATCCCCCTCTGGAAACACCATATATTTT. Its translation: CASSPPGFRGGSPSGNTIYF. The whole variable domain, filled in from reference TRBV18 and TRBJ1-3, reads NAGVMQNPRHLVRRRGQEARLRCSPMKGHSHVYWYRQLPEEGLKFMVYLQKENIIDESGMPKERFSAEFPKEGPSILRIQQVVRGDSAAYFCASSPPGFRGGSPSGNTIYFGEGSWLTVV.

At least ten counts were recorded for this clone. The CDR3 region is CASSFQGSTGELFF. In nucleotides, the CDR3 is TGTGCCAGCAGCTTCCAGGGCAGCACCGGGGAGCTGTTTTTT. V is TRBV7-2 and J is TRBJ2-2; a weak D match, TRBD1 (5 bases). The germline gives CDR1 SGHTA, CDR2 FQGNSA. V lost 3 bases to trimming and J lost 4 bases, with 9 bases between them. This CDR3 region has 14 residues. The whole variable domain, filled in from reference TRBV7-2 and TRBJ2-2, reads GAGVSQSPSNKVTEKGKDVELRCDPISGHTALYWYRQSLGQGLEFLIYFQGNSAPDKSGLPSDRFSAERTGGSVSTLTIQRTQQEDSAVYLCASSFQGSTGELFFGEGSRLTVL.

This clone was seen only once. The junction departs from the called germline gene at one end, perhaps through a read error. The chain joins TRBV19 to TRBJ1-1; D is possibly TRBD1 (5 bases). The CDR3 length is 16 residues. Germline CDR1 and CDR2: LNHDA and SQIVND (reference sequence). The CDR3 sequence is CASSTDGHGTERGALF. DNA for the CDR3: TGTGCCAGTAGTACCGATGGGCATGGGACCGAAAGGGGAGCTTTATTT.

This clone was seen repeatedly, ten times or more. The gene calls are TRBV14 and TRBJ1-6, with TRBD1 matching 8 bases. The CDR3 totals 14 residues. Germline V gene data show CDR1 as SGHDN and CDR2 as FVKESK. Trimming at V came to 0 bases and at J to 8 bases, leaving 0 bases not matched to a gene. This chain's CDR3 is CASSQDRGHSPLHF. CDR3 nucleotide sequence: TGTGCCAGCAGCCAAGACAGGGGGCATTCACCCCTCCACTTT.

This clone was seen a few times. This chain connects TRBV5-4 to TRBJ1-3; a weak D match, TRBD1 (5 bases). CDR1 is SGHNT and CDR2 is YYREEE in the germline V gene (reference sequence). The V end was cut by 4 bases, the J end by 8 bases, with 16 bases between. There are 14 residues in the CDR3. The CDR3 DNA reads TGTGCCAGCAGCAGACACGGGGACGGTGACACCATATATTTT. Translated: CASSRHGDGDTIYF.

This clone was recorded many times. The chain uses TRBV19 and TRBJ1-1; 9 bases match TRBD1. CDR3 length: 18 residues. From germline, CDR1 is LNHDA and CDR2 SQIVND (reference sequence). The J segment lost 5 bases and the V segment lost 4 bases, leaving 17 bases of the junction unmatched. CDR3 protein: CASSTQVNTGGIGTEAFF. DNA for the CDR3: TGTGCCAGTAGTACACAAGTGAACACAGGGGGCATCGGGACTGAAGCTTTCTTT.

This clone has ten or more counts. J is TRBJ1-2 and V is TRBV6-1; TRBD1 matches 10 bases. The CDR3 covers 12 residues. V trimming: 9 bases; J trimming: 4 bases; junction bases outside the gene matches: 2. Germline CDR1 MNHNS, CDR2 SASEGT. The CDR3 DNA reads TGTGCCAGTTGGACAGGGGGCTATGGCTACACCTTC. This gives the protein CASWTGGYGYTF.

This clone has a handful of counts. The V and J genes are TRBV6-2 or TRBV6-3 and TRBJ2-2; D gene ambiguous. V shed 8 bases and J shed 1 base, with 8 bases lying between them. Looked up from germline, CDR1 is MNHEY and CDR2 is SVGEGT. CDR3 length: 13 residues. CDR3 in DNA: TGTGCCAGCCTCGCACAGAACACCGGGGAGCTGTTTTTT. It translates to CASLAQNTGELFF.

Note on this clone: A clone one base away is much larger, so this may be a read error. The sample holds other DNA sequences that translate to the same CDR3. V is TRBV20-1 and J is TRBJ1-1; tentatively, D is TRBD1 (5 bases). Germline CDR1 and CDR2: DFQATT and SNEGSKA (reference sequence). There are 13 residues in the CDR3. The CDR3 protein is CSAGGQSHTEAFF. The CDR3 coding sequence is TGCAGTGCTGGAGGACAATCCCACACTGAAGCCTTCTTT.

This clone has at least ten counts. CDR3 in DNA: TGTGCCAGCAGCCAAGATCAGGGGCTTTACGAGCAGTACTTC. Its protein is CASSQDQGLYEQYF. J is TRBJ2-7 and V is TRBV3-1, with D perhaps matching TRBD1 (6 bases). This CDR3 has 14 residues. Trimming stripped 0 bases from V and 4 bases from J, with 10 bases between. Per germline, CDR1 LGHDT and CDR2 YNNKEL (reference sequence).

This clone was observed a handful of times. This chain joins TRBV12-3 or TRBV12-4 and TRBJ2-7, with D possibly being TRBD1 (6 bases). V was cut by 6 bases and J by 2 bases, with 17 bases left in between. The CDR3 is made up of 15 amino acids. CDR3 region: CASSFCRGATYEQYF. The CDR3, as DNA: TGTGCCAGCAGCTTCTGCAGGGGTGCAACCTACGAGCAGTACTTC.

Notes on this clone: Other DNA sequences in the same sample also yield this CDR3. The chain couples TRBV4-1 to TRBJ2-5; TRBD2 matches at 13 bases. The CDR3 has 18 amino acids. The trim removed 0 bases at V and 3 bases at J, leaving 7 bases unmatched. From germline, CDR1 is MGHRA and CDR2 YSYEKL. In DNA form, the CDR3 reads TGCGCCAGCAGCCAAGAAGGACTAGCGGGGGCCAACAAAGAGACCCAGTACTTC. Translating gives CASSQEGLAGANKETQYF.

This clone appeared a few times. A junction boundary mismatches the germline segment, possibly from a read error. The rearrangement joins TRBV20-1 to TRBJ1-3, with no clear D. In germline, CDR1 is DFQATT, CDR2 SNEGSKA (reference sequence). The CDR3 totals 14 residues. The CDR3 sequence: CSAIQVFPGNTVYF. DNA for the CDR3: TGCAGTGCTATTCAGGTGTTCCCGGGAAACACCGTATATTTT.

This clone was recorded at least ten times. The chain joins TRBV28 to TRBJ2-1; 8 positions match TRBD2. Germline trimming cut 4 bases from V and 3 bases from J; bases unmatched to any gene: 5. Looked up from germline, CDR1 is MDHEN and CDR2 is SYDVKM. This CDR3 spans 15 amino acids. The CDR3 region has the DNA TGTGCCAGCAGTTCTCCGGGGGGGCTCTACAATGAGCAGTTCTTC. Translating gives CASSSPGGLYNEQFF.